This is a list of T cell receptor beta chains from one sample in a study of control samples from healthy donors and cancer patients. Measured with immunoSEQ multiplex PCR; TCRdb has only the in-frame clones, and not every one. Of some 77,000 clones listed, roughly nine tenths are singletons. Sequenced: blood. These receptors were taken from a woman aged 55-69 years in good health. CDR3s include the opening cysteine and the closing phenylalanine or tryptophan. D genes are given only for firm matches. Clone size is given for some rows only: seen once, a few or many times, or a class if the clone is expanded.

d_gene,abundance,v_gene,j_gene,CDR3nt,CDR3aa
TRBD1,.,TRBV2,TRBJ1-1,TGTGCCAGCAGTGTTGGACAGGAGCGATTGGCTTTCTTT,CASSVGQERLAFF
TRBD1,few,TRBV2,TRBJ1-1,TGTGCCAGCAGTTTGGACAGGGTGGACACTGAAGCTTTCTTT,CASSLDRVDTEAFF
TRBD1,.,TRBV28,TRBJ1-1,TGTGCCAGCAGTCGGGCCGGTCCGACAGGGGGAGGGACTGAAGCTTTCTTT,CASSRAGPTGGGTEAFF
TRBD1,many,TRBV11-3,TRBJ1-1,TGTGCCAGCAGCAGGGACAGGGGCCTTCACACTGAAGCTTTCTTT,CASSRDRGLHTEAFF
.,.,TRBV3-1/TRBV3-2,TRBJ2-3,TGTGCCAGCAGCCAAGTTGGAGATACGCAGTATTTT,CASSQVGDTQYF
TRBD1,.,TRBV6-5,TRBJ2-7,TGTGCCAGCGGGGGACAGGGCAATGGGGACGAGCAGTACTTC,CASGGQGNGDEQYF
TRBD1,.,TRBV7-2,TRBJ1-2,TGTGCCAGCAGCTTAGGGACAGGGGATGGCTACACCTTC,CASSLGTGDGYTF
TRBD1,.,TRBV18,TRBJ1-5,TGTGCCAGCTCACCGGGACAGGCGAGGAGCAATCAGCCCCAGCATTTT,CASSPGQARSNQPQHF
.,.,TRBV6-5,TRBJ1-1,TGTGCCAGCAGTTACCAGATGAACACTGAAGCTTTCTTT,CASSYQMNTEAFF
TRBD1,.,TRBV6-1,TRBJ1-4,TGTGCCAGCAGTGACCGGGACAGGGGGAATGAAAAACTGTTTTTT,CASSDRDRGNEKLFF
.,.,TRBV19,TRBJ1-1,TGTGTCGAGGACAGCACCTTTATGAACACTGAAGCTTTCTTT,CVEDSTFMNTEAFF
.,.,TRBV19,TRBJ1-2,TGTGCCAGTACCATATCGGGACGGTACTATGGCTACACCTTC,CASTISGRYYGYTF
.,.,TRBV5-1,TRBJ1-4,TGCGCCAGCAGCTTCGGACAGACTAATGAAAAACTGTTTTTT,CASSFGQTNEKLFF
TRBD1,.,TRBV19,TRBJ2-3,TGTGCCAGTAGTAAACGGACAGGTCGAGTAAGCCACGCGACAGATACGCAGTATTTT,CASSKRTGRVSHATDTQYF
.,.,TRBV18,TRBJ1-1,TGTGCCAGCTCACCCGGGCAGAAGGCTATGAACACTGAAGCTTTCTTT,CASSPGQKAMNTEAFF
.,few,TRBV27,TRBJ1-6,TGTGCCGTCCGACAGGACTCCTATAATTCACCCCTCCACTTT,CAVRQDSYNSPLHF
.,.,TRBV29-1,TRBJ2-1,TGCAGCGTTGAAGAAGGTGAGCAGTTCTTC,CSVEEGEQFF
.,.,TRBV6-5,TRBJ1-6,TGTGCCAGCAGTTCCCCCGCAGGGGTTGGTTCACCCCTCCACTTT,CASSSPAGVGSPLHF
TRBD2,.,TRBV2,TRBJ2-1,TGTGCCAGCAGCCGGGGACTAGCGGCATACAATGAGCAGTTCTTC,CASSRGLAAYNEQFF
.,.,TRBV19,TRBJ1-4,TGTGCCAGTAGTATGGTCCGTCTCCGGGGTGAAAAACTGTTTTTT,CASSMVRLRGEKLFF
TRBD1,.,TRBV19,TRBJ1-2,TGTGCCAGTAGTCTCTTACAGGGGAGCGACTATGGCTACACCTTC,CASSLLQGSDYGYTF
TRBD1,.,TRBV5-1,TRBJ2-7,TGCGCCAGCAGCTTGGGGGACAGGGGCGGCGAGCAGTACTTC,CASSLGDRGGEQYF
.,.,TRBV6-5,TRBJ2-7,TGTGCCAGCAGTTCGGGACTCACACGGCCAAGTTACGAGCAGTACTTC,CASSSGLTRPSYEQYF
.,.,TRBV11-1,TRBJ1-1,TGTGCCAGCAGCTCTCAAGTGAACACTGAAGCTTTCTTT,CASSSQVNTEAFF
.,.,TRBV28,TRBJ2-7,TGTGCCAGCAGTTTAGGCGGGACAGCAACCTACGAGCAGTACTTC,CASSLGGTATYEQYF
.,.,TRBV11-3,TRBJ2-1,TGTGCCAGCAGACCCCGAAGTGTCAATGAGCAGTTCTTC,CASRPRSVNEQFF
.,.,TRBV6-5,TRBJ1-1,TGTGCCAGCAGGTCCACAGCCCCGAACACTGAAGCTTTCTTT,CASRSTAPNTEAFF
.,.,TRBV7-3,TRBJ2-3,TGTGCCAGCAGCCCTTCCTCACTAGGCGATGGCTCAGATACGCAGTATTTT,CASSPSSLGDGSDTQYF